This TCR beta chain was identified during a study of cytomegalovirus exposure and HLA in healthy donors. Study-level results: Being indistinguishable, some V segments were excluded, TRBV6-2 and TRBV6-3 among them.

In this sample, this clone turned up once. Antigen unknown. It was with 60 Vbeta and 13 Jbeta primers that the PCR ran. Using immunoSEQ multiplex PCR, the repertoire was profiled, and TCRdb retains in-frame clones only, with some absent. This repertoire shows 140,000 to 150,000 clones, less than 85% found once; its top ten account for 2% to 2.5%. V shed 5 bases and J shed 1 base, with 8 bases lying between them. In germline, CDR1 is MNHEY, CDR2 SVGAGI. This CDR3 has 14 amino acids. The rearrangement joins TRBV6-5 to TRBJ2-2; no clear D. This clonotype was obtained from an older woman in good health and CMV-seropositive. The sequenced sample consisted of PBMCs. As DNA, the CDR3 is TGTGCCAGCAGTAACACAGAGAACACCGGGGAGCTGTTTTTT. As protein: CASSNTENTGELFF.